This TCR beta chain was sequenced during a study of shared clonotypes between healthy human individuals. CDR1 SGHDN and CDR2 FVKESK come from the germline V gene. This CDR3 has 14 amino acids. V shed 4 bases and J 7 bases; nucleotides not matched to a gene: 9. The protocol was immunoSEQ multiplex PCR, while the TCRdb copy is restricted to in-frame clones and leaves out a portion. The data contain hundreds of thousands of clones, around 73% of them singletons. The chain recombines TRBV14 with TRBJ2-7, with TRBD1 identical over 8 bases. What was sequenced was memory CD4+ T cells sorted from blood. As for subset: CD45RA-negative fraction. The sequence was collected from a woman in her twenties or thirties in good health. DNA of the CDR3: TGTGCCAGCAGCCCCGATCAGGGGGCCGGGGAGCAGTACTTC. Protein product: CASSPDQGAGEQYF. Full variable domain (outside the CDR3, taken from reference TRBV14 and TRBJ2-7): EAGVTQFPSHSVIEKGQTVTLRCDPISGHDNLYWYRRVMGKEIKFLLHFVKESKQDESGMPNNRFLAERTGGTYSTLKVQPAELEDSGVYFCASSPDQGAGEQYFGPGTRLTVT.